The 19 T cell receptor beta chains presented below share a single source sample, sequenced in a study of cytomegalovirus exposure and HLA in healthy donors (dated by TCRdb to about 2017). Libraries were constructed by the immunoSEQ multiplex PCR assay. TCRdb obtained this table from immuneACCESS and retained in-frame rearrangements with V and J assigned. These tables miss some clones; where compared with another copy, unresolved V genes account for less than half of the shortfall, and the remainder is unexplained. The sample table records 150,000 to 250,000 clones; roughly 77% of these occur just once. The leading ten clones occupy 0.95% to 1.5% of the sample. Sequenced input: PBMCs. Receptors originate from a woman aged 30 to 39 in good health and CMV-seronegative.

The rearrangement joins TRBV7-9 to TRBJ2-1, with D perhaps matching TRBD2 (6 bases). This CDR3 contains 16 residues. The V end was cut by 5 bases, the J end by 8 bases, with 22 bases between. The V gene's germline CDR1 is SEHNR and CDR2 FQNEAQ (reference sequence). The DNA of the CDR3 is TGTGCCAGCAGCCCCCGGCGGATCACGTCGGGAGATGAGCAGTTCTTC. It codes for CASSPRRITSGDEQFF.

The J gene is TRBJ2-1, the V gene TRBV2; 9 bases fit TRBD1. V lost 4 bases, J lost 4 bases, and 5 bases stayed unmatched. CDR1 and CDR2 from the germline V gene are SNHLY and FYNNEI. The CDR3 extends over 15 amino acids. This CDR3 reads CASSARDRVYNEQFF. In nucleotides, the CDR3 is TGTGCCAGCAGTGCCCGGGACAGGGTATACAATGAGCAGTTCTTC. Complete variable domain (other parts from reference TRBV2 and TRBJ2-1): EPEVTQTPSHQVTQMGQEVILRCVPISNHLYFYWYRQILGQKVEFLVSFYNNEISEKSEIFDDQFSVERPDGSNFTLKIRSTKLEDSAMYFCASSARDRVYNEQFFGPGTRLTVL.

V is TRBV5-1 and J is TRBJ2-5; 11 bases map to TRBD1. CDR3 length equals 16 residues. Losses at the gene ends were 4 bases for V and 2 bases for J; bases not matched to a gene: 7. CDR1 SGHRS and CDR2 YFSETQ come from the germline V gene. DNA for the CDR3: TGCGCCAGCAGCGACGGGACAGGGGGGTATCAAGAGACCCAGTACTTC. Its protein product is CASSDGTGGYQETQYF.

This chain connects TRBV5-4 to TRBJ1-4; 7 positions match TRBD1. V lost 4 bases, J lost 7 bases, and 10 bases stayed unmatched. This CDR3 has 15 amino acids. Germline CDR1 reads SGHNT; CDR2 reads YYREEE (reference sequence). The DNA of the CDR3 is TGTGCCAGCAGCGCCAAGACAGGGAGCGGTGAAAAACTGTTTTTT. Its protein is CASSAKTGSGEKLFF.

J is TRBJ1-4 and V is TRBV10-2, with D perhaps matching TRBD1 (5 bases). V was pared by 2 bases and J by 3 bases, with 13 bases between. Germline V gene data show CDR1 as WSHSY and CDR2 as SAAADI. The CDR3 length is 16 residues. CDR3: CASSEGAWASNEKLFF. In DNA, the CDR3 is TGCGCCAGCAGTGAGGGGGCCTGGGCTTCTAATGAAAAACTGTTTTTT.

The chain is built from TRBV27 and TRBJ2-2; the match to TRBD2 covers 10 bases. This CDR3 spans 20 amino acids. V lost 6 bases and J lost 3; bases outside the gene matches: 19. CDR1 is MNHEY and CDR2 is SMNVEV in the germline V gene (reference sequence). Written as DNA, the CDR3 is TGTGCCAGCAGCCGGTGGAGCGGGGGGGCCTATTCTCGGGACACCGGGGAGCTGTTTTTT. Amino acids: CASSRWSGGAYSRDTGELFF.

The chain is built from TRBV19 and TRBJ1-6; 10 nucleotides agree with TRBD1. The length of the CDR3 is 17 residues. The junction had 12 bases not matched to a gene; V was cut back by 5 bases and J by 8 bases. CDR1 LNHDA and CDR2 SQIVND come from the germline V gene (reference sequence). The CDR3 DNA reads as TGTGCCAGTAGTGGCTCCGGGACAGGGGCGCGGCATTCACCCCTCCACTTT. This encodes CASSGSGTGARHSPLHF. Based on the CDR3 plus reference TRBV19 and TRBJ1-6, the full variable domain is DGGITQSPKYLFRKEGQNVTLSCEQNLNHDAMYWYRQDPGQGLRLIYYSQIVNDFQKGDIAEGYSVSREKKESFPLTVTSAQKNPTAFYLCASSGSGTGARHSPLHFGNGTRLTVT.

This clone was observed a few times. The CDR3 nucleotides are TGTGCCAGCAGCCTCTCTAGCAACAATGAGCAGTTCTTC. Residues: CASSLSSNNEQFF. The chain uses TRBV7-9 and TRBJ2-1; a possible D gene is TRBD2 (5 bases). The CDR3 spans 13 residues. V lost 5 bases and J lost 5, with 10 bases in between. CDR1 is SEHNR and CDR2 is FQNEAQ in the germline V gene (reference sequence).

The chain couples TRBV4-1 to TRBJ1-2; maybe TRBD1 (5 bases). The ends were cut back, 1 base at V and 4 bases at J, with 16 bases in the middle. The CDR3 length is 16 residues. Germline V gene data show CDR1 as MGHRA and CDR2 as YSYEKL. CDR3 amino acids: CASSQVPRDASYGYTF. The CDR3 DNA reads as TGCGCCAGCAGCCAAGTGCCCAGGGATGCCTCCTATGGCTACACCTTC.

The table lists this clone with a count of one. This chain connects TRBV6-5 to TRBJ2-3; D remains unclear. CDR1 MNHEY and CDR2 SVGAGI come from the germline V gene. V was pared by 2 bases and J by 0 bases, with 9 bases between. This CDR3 has 15 residues. CDR3 sequence reads: CASSYGRTSTDTQYF. CDR3 nucleotide sequence: TGTGCCAGCAGTTACGGGCGAACTAGCACAGATACGCAGTATTTT.

This clone has just a few counts. The chain joins TRBV21-1 to TRBJ1-6; the table's D call, TRBD1, was not checked against the DNA. TRBV21-1 is a pseudogene segment. CDR3 length: 14 residues. CDR3 nucleotide sequence: TGTGCCAGCAAACAGGGGGCTTATAATTCACCCCTCCACTTT. Translation: CASKQGAYNSPLHF.

V usage is TRBV18 and J usage is TRBJ2-7, with D possibly matching TRBD1 (5 bases). The CDR3 spans 12 residues. Germline CDR1 is KGHSH and CDR2 is LQKENI. The V and J ends lost 4 bases and 5 bases respectively, with 9 bases between them. The CDR3 here is CASSRSRDEQYF. The DNA of the CDR3 is TGTGCCAGCTCACGTAGCAGGGACGAGCAGTACTTC.

The chain recombines TRBV6-5 with TRBJ2-7; TRBD1 might be the D (5 bases). CDR1 is MNHEY and CDR2 is SVGAGI in the germline V gene. V was clipped by 6 bases and J by 0 bases, with 15 bases between them. This CDR3 has 15 residues. CDR3 nucleotides: TGTGCCAGCAGGGAACGACAGTATAGCTCCTACGAGCAGTACTTC. Its protein product is CASRERQYSSYEQYF.

This sequence joins TRBV27 and TRBJ2-7, with a tentative D call TRBD1 (5 bases). Looked up from germline, CDR1 is MNHEY and CDR2 is SMNVEV (reference sequence). The CDR3 is 15 residues long. Trimming cost V 3 bases and J 0 bases, with 12 bases left between them. The CDR3 coding sequence is TGTGCCAGCAGTTTGAAGGACAAGCCCTCCTACGAGCAGTACTTC. It codes for CASSLKDKPSYEQYF.

This clone came up a few times. The V and J genes are TRBV5-1 and TRBJ1-1; D ambiguous. There are 14 residues in the CDR3. CDR1 SGHRS and CDR2 YFSETQ come from the germline V gene. V was shortened by 2 bases and J by 4 bases, with 12 bases between the two germline ends. CDR3 protein: CASSFDPRGTEAFF. The CDR3 DNA reads TGCGCCAGCAGCTTTGATCCACGGGGCACTGAAGCTTTCTTT.

The chain joins TRBV13 to TRBJ1-5; D uncertain. V lost 5 bases, J lost 0 bases, and 5 bases lay in between. There are 13 residues in the CDR3. Germline values: CDR1 PRHDT, CDR2 FYEKMQ (reference sequence). Here the CDR3 reads CASSLRSNQPQHF. The CDR3 nucleotides are TGTGCCAGCAGCCTACGTAGCAATCAGCCCCAGCATTTT.

The chain joins TRBV6-5 to TRBJ1-3, with TRBD1 as a possible D gene (5 bases). CDR1 is MNHEY, CDR2 SVGAGI, per germline. The CDR3 spans 16 residues. Between the trimmed V and J ends, which lost 0 bases and 2 bases, there was a span of 11 bases. Here the CDR3 DNA reads TGTGCCAGCAGTTACTCGAGACAGCCTACTGGAAACACCATATATTTT. Protein: CASSYSRQPTGNTIYF.

V is TRBV30 and J is TRBJ2-6; possible D gene TRBD1, 6 bases. There are 15 residues in the CDR3. V was trimmed by 2 bases and J by 13 bases, leaving 21 bases between them. The germline V gene encodes CDR1 GTSNPN and CDR2 SVGIG (reference sequence). The chain's CDR3 is CAWSIDGTSTGVLTF. CDR3 sequence (DNA): TGTGCCTGGAGTATCGACGGGACCTCCACAGGGGTCCTGACTTTC.

This clone has more than one count but fewer than ten. The chain employs TRBV7-8 and TRBJ2-7; maybe TRBD2 (6 bases). Germline lookup yields CDR1 SGHVS and CDR2 FQNEAQ. V lost 1 base to trimming and J lost 3 bases, with 7 bases between them. The CDR3 spans 13 residues. CDR3 sequence: CASSLVRGYEQYF. CDR3 nucleotides: TGTGCCAGCAGCTTAGTGCGGGGCTACGAGCAGTACTTC.